These 14 T cell receptor beta chains came from one sample sequenced in a study of blood T cells in healthy people across ages. Primers used in a second PCR of roughly 6 to 11 cycles were a sample-barcoded 5' primer and a J-beta primer mix. TCRdb fed the 5' RACE reads into MiXCR, producing one record per CDR3 protein. The sample has about 1.8 million distinct CDR3 sequences; roughly 50% are singletons. The sequencing sample was made of blood. Receptors were obtained from a woman in her thirties or forties in good health.

For the CDR3, the DNA is TGTGCCAGCAGCACAGGCGGACAGGGGGCTGTGGAGACCCAGTACTTC. It specifies CASSTGGQGAVETQYF. The chain carries TRBV7-9 and TRBJ2-5; 11 positions agree with TRBD1. The CDR3 is 16 residues long. After removal of 5 bases from V and 5 bases from J, the junction contained 10 bases not matched to a gene. CDR1 is SEHNR, CDR2 FQNEAQ, per germline (reference sequence).

The rearrangement links TRBV27 to TRBJ1-2, with 9 bases that match TRBD1. The CDR3 contains 15 residues. Trimming cost V 5 bases and J 3 bases; bases outside gene matches: 7. CDR1 is MNHEY, CDR2 SMNVEV, per germline (reference sequence). CDR3 sequence reads: CASSPLQGADYGYTF. In nucleotides, the CDR3 is TGTGCCAGCAGTCCCCTACAGGGGGCGGACTATGGCTACACCTTC.

The chain recombines TRBV4-1 with TRBJ2-7; 7 positions agree with TRBD1. The DNA end lines up better with TRBJ2-5; the J call may be wrong. The CDR3 has 18 residues. CDR1 and CDR2 from the germline V gene are MGHRA and YSYEKL. The CDR3 DNA is TGCGCCAGCAGAGATAAAGGGGGCACAGGCGAACCAGGAGAGACCCAGTACTTC. Translation gives CASRDKGGTGEPGETQYF.

This rearrangement joins TRBV9 to TRBJ2-4, with 14 nucleotides matching TRBD2. The CDR3 is made up of 15 amino acids. Germline trimming cut 3 bases from V and 15 bases from J; bases unmatched to any gene: 11. Germline V gene data show CDR1 as SGDLS and CDR2 as YYNGEE. CDR3: CASSGKTGLAGVRYF. The DNA for the CDR3 is TGTGCCAGCAGCGGGAAAACGGGACTAGCGGGGGTTCGGTACTTC. Complete variable domain (other parts from reference TRBV9 and TRBJ2-4): DSGVTQTPKHLITATGQRVTLRCSPRSGDLSVYWYQQSLDQGLQFLIQYYNGEERAKGNILERFSAQQFPDLHSELNLSSLELGDSALYFCASSGKTGLAGVRYFGAGTRLSVL.

The chain combines TRBV5-1 with TRBJ1-4, with D possibly being TRBD1 (6 bases). The CDR3 loop spans 15 amino acids. The V end was cut by 4 bases, the J end by 2 bases, with 12 bases between. CDR1 and CDR2 (germline): SGHRS, YFSETQ. Written as DNA, the CDR3 is TGCGCCAGCAGCCAAAGGGGGATTACTAATGAAAAACTGTTTTTT. It encodes CASSQRGITNEKLFF.

CDR3 in DNA: TGCAGTGCCCCTGCGACTTACACAGATACGCAGTATTTT. Amino acids: CSAPATYTDTQYF. The chain has TRBV20-1 and TRBJ2-3; D uncertain. Germline CDR1 DFQATT, CDR2 SNEGSKA (reference sequence). This CDR3 has 13 amino acids. V lost 6 bases and J 2 bases, leaving 12 bases between the germline ends.

A few counts support this clonotype. The rearrangement joins TRBV6-5 to TRBJ2-4; TRBD1 aligns across 7 bases. This CDR3 has 15 residues. The V gene end was trimmed by 5 bases and the J gene end by 3 bases; junction bases not matched to a gene: 7. The germline V gene has CDR1 MNHEY and CDR2 SVGAGI. CDR3 protein: CASSPDRSFKNIQYF. The CDR3 nucleotides are TGTGCCAGCAGTCCGGACAGGAGTTTCAAAAACATTCAGTACTTC.

This clonotype was picked up a small number of times. The chain is built from TRBV7-2 and TRBJ2-3, with 7 nucleotides matching TRBD1. CDR1 and CDR2 (germline): SGHTA, FQGNSA. This CDR3 is built from 15 residues. J was trimmed by 4 bases and V by 0 bases; bases with no gene match: 4. This chain's CDR3 is CASSLAGQVADTQYF. In DNA form, the CDR3 reads TGTGCCAGCAGCTTAGCCGGACAGGTAGCAGATACGCAGTATTTT.

This clonotype was detected a few times. One end of the junction does not line up with germline, which may come from a read error. J is TRBJ2-1 and V is TRBV15; D possibly corresponds to TRBD1 (5 bases). This CDR3 is 16 amino acids long. CDR1 is LNHNV and CDR2 is YYDKDF in the germline V gene (reference sequence). The CDR3 spells CATSRVSGKSYNEQFF. CDR3 in DNA: TGTGCCACTAGCAGAGTTTCAGGGAAAAGCTACAATGAGCAGTTCTTC.

V is TRBV12-3 or TRBV12-4 and J is TRBJ1-2; 7 bases align to TRBD1. Germline trimming cut 3 bases from V and 3 bases from J; bases unmatched to any gene: 10. CDR3 size: 16 residues. The CDR3 sequence is CASSFGGAGGHYGYTF. The DNA for the CDR3 is TGTGCCAGCAGTTTTGGCGGGGCAGGGGGGCACTATGGCTACACCTTC.

J is TRBJ2-7 and V is TRBV20-1; D remains ambiguous. The CDR3 length is 11 residues. CDR1 and CDR2 from the germline V gene are DFQATT and SNEGSKA (reference sequence). This chain's CDR3 is CGTQGTYEQYF. The CDR3 DNA follows: TGCGGAACCCAAGGGACCTACGAGCAGTACTTC.

DNA of the CDR3: TGTGCCACCCGGGCGGGAGGATCACAAGAGACCCAGTACTTC. It specifies CATRAGGSQETQYF. The chain carries TRBV24-1 and TRBJ2-5; 8 nucleotides line up with TRBD2. Unmatched junction bases numbered 7, after V lost 9 bases and J lost 2 bases. CDR1 is KGHDR, CDR2 SFDVKD, per germline. CDR3 size: 14 residues.

Many counts were recorded for this clonotype. At one boundary the junction diverges from the germline segment, which might be a read error. DNA for the CDR3: TGTGCCAGCAGTTTGGCCGGCAGGAATCAGCCCCAGCATTTT. This codes for CASSLAGRNQPQHF. The chain carries TRBV5-1 and TRBJ1-5; no clear D. Germline CDR1 and CDR2: SGHRS and YFSETQ. The CDR3 is made up of 14 amino acids.

The chain employs TRBV7-2 and TRBJ2-1, with TRBD1 matching over 9 bases. The V segment lost 6 bases and the J segment 6 bases; nucleotides outside the gene matches: 6. The CDR3 has 14 residues. Germline V gives CDR1 SGHTA, CDR2 FQGNSA. The CDR3 DNA is TGTGCCAGCAGAAGGGGACAGGGCTCCAATGAGCAGTTCTTC. Translation: CASRRGQGSNEQFF.